This T cell receptor beta chain was sequenced for a study of human T cells and chemical hapten exposure (dated by TCRdb to the early 2020s). Study-level background: For sensitization, 2% DPC in acetone was applied to a roughly 2 cm by roughly 2 cm area of upper inner arm skin. Throughout the roughly 23-week study period, patients were also given weekly therapeutic DPC doses on the scalp. Patch testing was done on the upper back using Finn chambers containing 0.01% DPC, and results were scored after 6 days according to International Contact Dermatitis Research Group standards. The patient cohort, mostly female, included alopecia areata with under or over 50% scalp involvement, alopecia totalis and alopecia universalis. Libraries were pooled for sequencing, and variation in per-sample TCR yields was attributed mainly to small differences in library volumes within the pool. The study tracked peripheral blood TCR repertoire changes in vivo during primary and secondary sensitization to the hapten diphenylcyclopropenone (DPC) in alopecia patients. Blood samples were taken from patients before sensitization (week 0) and at 2, 6 and about 24 weeks after DPC sensitization. Blood for TCR sequencing was provided by twenty-nine alopecia patients at one to four time points (pre-sensitization, 2, 6 and 24 weeks).

The library was generated by RACE. Sequencing was carried out with a NextSeq 500. Library preparation attached unique molecular identifiers to individual cDNA molecules for quantitative, reproducible TCR counting. For every blood RNA sample, sequencing covered both the TCR alpha and TCR beta chains. On the study's bioinformatics: A median of about 87,000 TCRs per sample was observed, with a range of 23,224 to 690,600. V, J and CDR3 annotation of the TCR reads was carried out using the Decombinator software suite. To make PS versus PT1 abundance plots, every sample was subsampled to the same number of TCRs (28,000). TCRs were defined as expanded if absent before sensitization and observed at least eight times at the 2-week time point. TCRdb trimmed the raw reads at Q25, called clones with MiXCR and kept productive beta chains. Records with the same CDR3 protein are collapsed into one entry carrying the most frequent genes and DNA. None of the V and J calls come from the authors' own analysis; TCRdb made them. The sample includes under 90,000 distinct CDR3 sequences, with roughly 8.5% observed a single time. The top ten hold nearly 3.5% of the sample.

This sample's time point label indicates: patch test 2, 6 weeks after DPC sensitization. The meaning of the sample's treatment or condition label: therapeutic diphenylcyclopropenone sensitization with weekly scalp DPC. At each patch-test visit, blood was drawn before the patch test was applied. Eligible patients were aged 18 to 70, diagnosed with alopecia, deemed suitable for DPC therapy, and excluded if pregnant. Total RNA was isolated from unfractionated whole blood collected in Tempus Blood RNA tubes. This clonotype was seen a few times. Its antigen specificity is not known. No much larger clone exists at a distance of one base, and base qualities are not known. The investigation overall reported the following: After repeated subsampling, changes were observed in the strength of the expansion versus patch-test correlation and in the threshold at which the correlation became significant. Because every patient had alopecia, a presumed autoimmune disease, the patients' immune response might differ from that of healthy individuals. Significantly more large CDR3 similarity clusters were formed by expanded TCRs than by pre-sensitization or healthy control sets, consistent with antigen-driven responses. No change with DPC sensitization was found in the number of TCRs above 1 in 1000 frequency, and no evidence of global repertoire structure alterations was found. The number of PT1 expanded TCRs positively correlated with patch test score, significant at thresholds 8, 16 and 32 but not 4.

There are 16 amino acids in the CDR3, from cysteine to phenylalanine inclusive. Of all the DNA, just the CDR3 is kept, 48 bases in frame from base 1. V is pared back by 6 bases and J by 0 bases, with 15 bases lying between the germline termini. The CDR1 and CDR2 encoded by the germline V gene are SGHTA and FQGNSA. The chain is encoded by TRBV7-2 joined to TRBJ2-1, with TRBD2 perhaps the D gene, on 6 matching bases. The material was whole blood, obtained in connection with sensitization to the hapten diphenylcyclopropenone (DPC). This TCR came from a woman aged 45-65 years with alopecia areata. Some clones in this sample may be carry-over from other donors' samples. Here the CDR3 is given as CASSHGTSLSYNEQFF. The nucleotides read TGTGCCAGCAGTCACGGGACTTCCCTCTCCTACAATGAGCAGTTCTTC.